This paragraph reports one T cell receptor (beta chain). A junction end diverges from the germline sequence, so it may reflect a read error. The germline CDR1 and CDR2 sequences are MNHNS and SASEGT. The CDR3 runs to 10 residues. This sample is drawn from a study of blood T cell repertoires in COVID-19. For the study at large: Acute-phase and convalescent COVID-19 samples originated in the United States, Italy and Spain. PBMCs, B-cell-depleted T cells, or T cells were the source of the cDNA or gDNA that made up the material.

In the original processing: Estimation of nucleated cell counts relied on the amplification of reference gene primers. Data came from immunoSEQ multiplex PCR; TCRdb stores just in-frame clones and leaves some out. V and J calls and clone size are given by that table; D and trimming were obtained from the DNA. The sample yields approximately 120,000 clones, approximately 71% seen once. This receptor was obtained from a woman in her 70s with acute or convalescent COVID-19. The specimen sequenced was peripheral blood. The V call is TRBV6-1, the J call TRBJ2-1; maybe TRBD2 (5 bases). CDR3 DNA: TGTGCCAGCAGTGAACTTACTAGGCTCTTC. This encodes CASSELTRLF.